These 13 T cell receptor beta chains share one sample of origin, sequenced in a study of OX40 agonist ivuxolimab in advanced cancers. Assay used: immunoSEQ multiplex PCR; TCRdb lists only in-frame clones, some missing. Of about 130,000 clones in the sample, approximately 90% were seen once. This sample comprised CD4+ or CD8+ T cells sorted from blood, obtained in a trial of the OX40 agonist ivuxolimab. These receptors all stem from an adult with an advanced solid tumor such as melanoma, head and neck, liver or kidney cancer.

The V and J genes are TRBV10-1 and TRBJ2-4, with a weak D call TRBD1 (5 bases). The CDR3 consists of 15 residues. Germline CDR1 reads WNHNN; CDR2 reads SYGVQD (reference sequence). V was clipped by 7 bases and J by 3 bases, with 16 bases between them. Here the CDR3 reads CASTGLLAGKNIQYF. CDR3 DNA: TGCGCCAGCACAGGGCTACTCGCCGGCAAAAACATTCAGTACTTC.

This chain uses TRBV11-2 with TRBJ2-1; D is perhaps TRBD2 (5 bases). The germline V gene encodes CDR1 SGHAT and CDR2 FQNNGV. The V end was cut by 5 bases, the J end by 4 bases, with 12 bases between. The CDR3 length is 14 residues. The CDR3 sequence: CASSPPAGYNEQFF. CDR3 sequence (DNA): TGTGCCAGCAGCCCACCCGCGGGTTACAATGAGCAGTTCTTC.

The chain recombines TRBV5-6 with TRBJ2-3; 7 nucleotides line up with TRBD2. CDR1 is SGHDT, CDR2 YYEEEE, per germline. The ends lost 3 bases at V and 2 bases at J; junction bases unmatched: 12. The CDR3 loop spans 17 amino acids. The CDR3 DNA follows: TGTGCCAGCAGCTGGGGGGGAGTCCTAGCCTTCACAGATACGCAGTATTTT. It specifies CASSWGGVLAFTDTQYF.

The genes are TRBV2 and TRBJ1-5; TRBD1 is a possible D gene (5 bases). The germline V gene encodes CDR1 SNHLY and CDR2 FYNNEI. This CDR3 spans 16 amino acids. Trimming took 2 bases from V and 5 from J, leaving 16 bases between them. The DNA of the CDR3 is TGTGCCAGCAGTGAATTGGGCAGGGCTAGTTATCAGCCCCAGCATTTT. It encodes CASSELGRASYQPQHF.

This sequence joins TRBV2 and TRBJ2-1, with a possible D match to TRBD2 (7 bases). Germline CDR1 reads SNHLY; CDR2 reads FYNNEI. Trimming cost V 8 bases and J 1 base, with 18 bases left between them. CDR3 size: 16 residues. This chain's CDR3 is CASERGGSDSYNEQFF. The CDR3, as DNA: TGTGCCAGCGAGAGGGGGGGGAGCGATTCCTACAATGAGCAGTTCTTC.

This chain joins TRBV5-1 and TRBJ1-2; unclear D gene. V gave up 1 base and J gave up 8 bases, with 12 bases separating them. Germline CDR1 SGHRS, CDR2 YFSETQ. The CDR3 totals 13 residues. This CDR3 reads CASSLTQADGYTF. For the CDR3, the DNA is TGCGCCAGCAGCTTGACGCAGGCTGACGGCTACACCTTC.

The chain couples TRBV5-8 to TRBJ1-1; the D is unclear. The CDR3 extends over 15 amino acids. CDR1 is SGHTS, CDR2 YDEGEE, per germline. V lost 2 bases and J lost 3, with 14 bases in between. The CDR3 here is CASSFRAYPYTEAFF. CDR3 DNA sequence: TGTGCCAGCAGCTTTAGGGCTTACCCATACACTGAAGCTTTCTTT.

V usage is TRBV7-9 and J usage is TRBJ2-3; 12 nucleotides align to TRBD2. The CDR3 contains 16 residues. V lost 3 bases, J lost 4 bases, and 5 bases stayed unmatched. Germline V lookup: CDR1 SEHNR, CDR2 FQNEAQ (reference sequence). For the CDR3, the DNA is TGTGCCAGCAGCTTCCGACTAGCGGGAGCCTCAGATACGCAGTATTTT. Its translation: CASSFRLAGASDTQYF.

The rearrangement uses TRBV19 and TRBJ2-7; D is possibly TRBD2 (6 bases). Germline CDR1 reads LNHDA; CDR2 reads SQIVND (reference sequence). This CDR3 spans 16 amino acids. Trimming shortened V by 5 bases and J by 2 bases, and 19 bases separated the two germline ends. For the CDR3, the DNA is TGTGCCAGTAGTGGGCGGACGGGACTCCCTACCTACGAGCAGTACTTC. This gives the protein CASSGRTGLPTYEQYF.

The chain joins TRBV27 to TRBJ2-7, with 7 positions matching TRBD1. Trimming removed 0 bases from V and 1 base from J; junction bases left unmatched: 3. The CDR3 consists of 15 residues. Germline V lookup: CDR1 MNHEY, CDR2 SMNVEV (reference sequence). CDR3 protein: CASSLSRTGSYEQYF. In nucleotides, the CDR3 is TGTGCCAGCAGTTTATCAAGGACAGGTTCCTACGAGCAGTACTTC.

A few counts support this clone. Other DNA sequences within the sample encode an identical CDR3. The chain links TRBV11-2 to TRBJ2-3; the match to TRBD2 covers 9 bases. The V segment lost 5 bases and the J segment 5 bases; nucleotides outside the gene matches: 14. The length of the CDR3 is 17 residues. CDR1 is SGHAT and CDR2 is FQNNGV in the germline V gene. CDR3 loop: CASSIGRGGRGGDTQYF. CDR3 bases: TGTGCCAGCAGCATAGGTCGCGGCGGGAGGGGGGGAGATACGCAGTATTTT.

The chain has TRBV29-1 and TRBJ2-3, with 12 bases lining up with TRBD1. The CDR3 runs 19 residues. CDR1 and CDR2 (germline): SQVTM, ANQGSEA. J lost 3 bases, V lost 6 bases, and 19 bases had no gene match. CDR3 sequence: CSVDHPSRRGQGATDTQYF. As DNA, the CDR3 is TGCAGCGTCGACCACCCTTCGAGGCGGGGACAGGGGGCAACAGATACGCAGTATTTT.

The CDR3 sequence: CASSSGGREAFF. The CDR3 nucleotides are TGTGCCAGCAGCTCGGGTGGTCGGGAAGCTTTCTTT. J is TRBJ1-1 and V is TRBV7-2; D remains ambiguous. Germline V gene lookup returns CDR1 SGHTA and CDR2 FQGNSA. V was cut by 4 bases and J by 8 bases, with 11 bases left in between. The CDR3 is 12 residues long.